This T cell receptor (beta chain) was sequenced for a study of T cells after yellow fever vaccination. Turning to the study itself: Fractions low in cell number were prepared with SMART-Seq v4 Ultra Low Input. General study findings and limits: Memory subsets that were sorted on day 0 lacked detectable signal for almost all vaccine-responding clonotypes. Some clonotypes were seen in both the CD4 and the CD8 compartments. These made up a small share and likely arose from convergent recombination.

With 8 bases removed from V and 5 bases from J, the gap between germline ends came to 18 bases. The CDR3 contains 14 residues. TCRdb ran MiXCR on the 5' RACE reads and lists one entry per CDR3 protein. Among roughly 56,000 distinct CDR3 sequences, 5% to 6.5% were seen once, and the ten largest hold about a third. This clonotype was seen repeatedly, ten times or more. The starting material was PBMCs, either bulk or a sorted T-cell subset (CD4+, CD8+, memory, or dextramer-sorted; not recorded which), obtained on the day of the yellow fever booster vaccination. This chain connects TRBV12-3 or TRBV12-4 to TRBJ1-2; unclear D gene. The TCR originated in a man between 18 and 35 years old who received the YFV17D yellow fever vaccine. CDR3 DNA: TGTGCCAGCTACGGCCCTTTTTCGGCTTATGGCTACACCTTC. It is translated as CASYGPFSAYGYTF.